This is a list of T cell receptor beta chains from one sample in a study of blood T cell repertoires in COVID-19. Profiled with immunoSEQ multiplex PCR; TCRdb holds only in-frame clones, not every one. The table includes 300,000 to 350,000 clones, over 75% detected once. Sequenced: peripheral blood. The receptors originated from a woman in her twenties or thirties with COVID-19, enrolled during active disease. The CDR3 runs from the conserved cysteine through the conserved F or W.

>TRBV28
CASSPDNSGNTIYF
>TRBV10-3
CAIRGTSGRNEQFF
>TRBV30
CAWNPKVGTGAGNTIYF
>TRBV12-3/TRBV12-4
CASNGGSNQPQHF
>TRBV4-3
CASSHPVGSRFRRDGWYEQFF
>TRBV18
CASSPPGGGQPQHF
>TRBV6-5
CAGNSLPGGGETQYF
>TRBV27
CASGGTDGYTF
>TRBV15
CATSRDLGQANTGELFF
>TRBV29-1
CSVEREGDTQYF
>TRBV24-1
CATSDRGSGYTF
>TRBV2
CASSARDRGYNEQFF
>TRBV20-1
CSASLGANTEAFF
>TRBV19
CASSIHSPSGNTIYF
>TRBV7-8
CASSLGRTRAVQETQYF
>TRBV4-1
CASTPRGPGRGTDTQYF
>TRBV5-1
CASSSTSGTFNEQFF
>TRBV7-2
CASSRYEGLMTEAFF
>TRBV4-1
CASSQEWSSGNTIYF
>TRBV12-3/TRBV12-4
CASSRETYNEQFF
>TRBV7-2
CASSLDGRDTDTQYF
>TRBV7-8
CASSRDRENQPQHF
>TRBV11-2
CASSLSDSRYEQYF
>TRBV6-5
CASSLEGLGEQYF
>TRBV7-9
CASSSQWVRDYGYTF
>TRBV5-4
CASSLGLAGDTGELFF
>TRBV30
CAWQTGVGNTIYF
>TRBV5-4
CASSLAGLDYNEQFF
>TRBV6-1
CASSAGLAGVAGEQFF
>TRBV27
CASSFGQPGGAEAFF
>TRBV20-1
CSASAGNTEAFF
>TRBV12-3/TRBV12-4
CASSRGPRNTIYF
>TRBV28
CASSIRTSGRISEQYF
>TRBV6-2/TRBV6-3
CASSDPDRGYEQYF
>TRBV28
CASSRLGTMNTGELFF
>TRBV19
CASSIGPSGNQFF
>TRBV13
CASSSGGAFRTYEQYF
>TRBV12-5
CASGDSDRYNEQFF
>TRBV18
CASLRVGGSFSYNEQFF
>TRBV6-6
CASSLAGGRYEQYF
>TRBV25-1
CASSEWGEYSGNTIYF
>TRBV11-2
CASSLRGNAAYGGETQYF
>TRBV28
CASSPGLSNYGYTF
>TRBV5-1
CASSSSGSTGELFF
>TRBV18
CASSRQQGGGWSEQYF
>TRBV19
CASRISGTSLFNSPLHF
>TRBV4-2
CASSLDLGGHTEAFF
>TRBV7-6
CASSPRQAGGHNEQFF
>TRBV6-2/TRBV6-3
CASSDPGQGASPLHF
>TRBV7-9
CASSSLSQETQYF
>TRBV27
CASSSAGTTNEKLFF
>TRBV29-1
CSNRVYGNQPQHF
>TRBV24-1
CATSDLGDQPQHF